A selection of T cell receptor beta chains follows, all from one sample in a study of shared clonotypes between healthy human individuals. Profiled with immunoSEQ multiplex PCR; TCRdb holds only in-frame clones, not every one. This table has around 750,000 clones, 74% appearing once. Sequenced material: memory CD4+ T cells sorted from blood. The receptors stem from a woman between 25 and 40 years old in good health. Each CDR3 is given with its conserved first and last residue. Fields, in order: clone size, CDR3 length, V gene, J gene, D gene, CDR3 DNA, CDR3 protein. D genes are given only for firm matches. Size values are once, few and many counts, or a class for expanded clones, and some rows have none.

>NA|13|TRBV28|TRBJ2-3|TRBD1
TGTGCCAGCGGGACAGGGTTCGCAGATACGCAGTATTTT
CASGTGFADTQYF
>NA|16|TRBV18|TRBJ2-7|TRBD2
TGTGCCAGCTCACCCCAGCGGGATTTAGGGGCCTACGAGCAGTACTTC
CASSPQRDLGAYEQYF
>NA|16|TRBV28|TRBJ2-1|NA
TGTGCCAGCAGTCGACAGCAATTAAACTCCTACAATGAGCAGTTCTTC
CASSRQQLNSYNEQFF
>NA|18|TRBV5-4|TRBJ2-6|TRBD2
TGTGCCAGCAGCTCCCGGGTAGCGGGGTTCTCTGGGGCCAACGTCCTGACTTTC
CASSSRVAGFSGANVLTF
>NA|13|TRBV6-6|TRBJ1-2|NA
TGTGCCAGCAGTTCCCTCCTGGGCTATGGCTACACCTTC
CASSSLLGYGYTF
>NA|14|TRBV5-1|TRBJ2-1|TRBD1
TGCGCCAGCATCCCCGGGACAGGGGGCACTGAGCAGTTCTTC
CASIPGTGGTEQFF
>NA|15|TRBV5-1|TRBJ1-2|TRBD1
TGCGCCAGCAGAAACCGGACAGGGCGAGGAGGCGGCTACACCTTC
CASRNRTGRGGGYTF
>NA|14|TRBV10-3|TRBJ1-4|TRBD1
TGTGCCATCAGAGCCGACAGGGTGGGTGAAAAACTGTTTTTT
CAIRADRVGEKLFF
>NA|16|TRBV5-4|TRBJ2-5|TRBD2
TGTGCCAGCAGCGGAAGACTAGCGGGAGAGGTGGAGACCCAGTACTTC
CASSGRLAGEVETQYF
>NA|16|TRBV28|TRBJ1-3|NA
TGTGCCAGCAGTTTATTGGCAGGGGTAGGGGGAAACACCATATATTTT
CASSLLAGVGGNTIYF
>few|14|TRBV29-1|TRBJ1-3|TRBD1
TGCAGCGCCCACCGGACAGGGGTTGGAAACACCATATATTTT
CSAHRTGVGNTIYF
>NA|14|TRBV7-9|TRBJ1-2|TRBD1
TGTGCCAGCAGCTTAGGACAGGGTGTCAATGGCTACACCTTC
CASSLGQGVNGYTF
>NA|16|TRBV5-1|TRBJ2-2|NA
TGCGCCAGCAGCTTGGCCAATACTAGTCCTCCCGGGGAGCTGTTTTTT
CASSLANTSPPGELFF
>NA|14|TRBV6-4|TRBJ1-5|NA
TGTGCCAGCAGTGGGCCCTCCCGTCGGCAGCCCCAGCATTTT
CASSGPSRRQPQHF
>NA|14|TRBV14|TRBJ2-2|NA
TGTGCCAGCAGCCAAAACGTGGGAGGCGGGGAGCTGTTTTTT
CASSQNVGGGELFF
>NA|13|TRBV7-9|TRBJ1-1|NA
TGTGCCAGCAGCTTATCGGGTTTCGGTGAAGCTTTCTTT
CASSLSGFGEAFF
>once|16|TRBV4-1|TRBJ2-3|NA
TGCGCCAGCAGCCTTATAGCGGATACTGCCACAGATACGCAGTATTTT
CASSLIADTATDTQYF
>once|12|TRBV7-8|TRBJ2-5|NA
TGTGCCAGTGGACGGCTCCAAGAGACCCAGTACTTC
CASGRLQETQYF
>NA|16|TRBV15|TRBJ2-3|TRBD1
TGTGCCACCAGCAATCAGGGGGCGGGTAACACAGATACGCAGTATTTT
CATSNQGAGNTDTQYF
>NA|15|TRBV7-7|TRBJ2-2|TRBD2
TGTGCCAGCAGCTTAGATTCGGGAGGGACCGGGGAGCTGTTTTTT
CASSLDSGGTGELFF
>NA|15|TRBV27|TRBJ2-4|TRBD2
TGTGCCAGCAGTCCTAGCGGGAGCGTCATGAACATTCAGTACTTC
CASSPSGSVMNIQYF
>NA|16|TRBV11-2|TRBJ2-1|NA
TGTGCCAGCAGCCGAACCTTTGGGCCCCGACAGGATGAGCAGTTCTTC
CASSRTFGPRQDEQFF
>NA|14|TRBV28|TRBJ1-1|TRBD1
TGTGCCAGCAGTTCCCGGGACAGGGGTTTCGATGCTTTCTTT
CASSSRDRGFDAFF
>NA|14|TRBV19|TRBJ2-6|NA
TGTGCCAGCCACAGGGAAACTGGGGCCAACGTCCTGACTTTC
CASHRETGANVLTF
>NA|14|TRBV28|TRBJ1-1|NA
TGTGCCAGCAGTTCCCCTGGTCGCGGGACTACGGCTTTCTTT
CASSSPGRGTTAFF
>NA|17|TRBV18|TRBJ2-2|TRBD2
TGTGCCAGCTCACCATATACTAGCGGGCCGAACACCGGGGAGCTGTTTTTT
CASSPYTSGPNTGELFF
>NA|14|TRBV6-5|TRBJ2-1|NA
TGTGCCAGCAGCCCGGTGGGGTCCTACAATGAGCAGTTCTTC
CASSPVGSYNEQFF
>NA|15|TRBV6-1|TRBJ2-3|NA
TGTGCCAGCGGAGGGCCCGGCTCTAGCACAGATACGCAGTATTTT
CASGGPGSSTDTQYF
>NA|14|TRBV30|TRBJ2-3|NA
TGTGCCTGGAGTGTACGATCGGTCCAAGATACGCAGTATTTT
CAWSVRSVQDTQYF
>NA|15|TRBV28|TRBJ2-5|NA
TGTGCCAGCAGTGGGGGGACTCGAGCACAAGAGACCCAGTACTTC
CASSGGTRAQETQYF
>few|14|TRBV6-4|TRBJ2-1|TRBD1
TGTGCCAGCAGTACCGGGACAGGGGGCAATGAGCAGTTCTTC
CASSTGTGGNEQFF
>once|15|TRBV5-1|TRBJ2-1|TRBD2
TGCGCCAGCACCCGGGAGGGGGGCTACTACAATGAGCAGTTCTTC
CASTREGGYYNEQFF
>few|13|TRBV5-8|TRBJ2-1|NA
TGTGCCAGCAGCTTGAATTTCTACAATGAGCAGTTCTTC
CASSLNFYNEQFF
>NA|14|TRBV18|TRBJ2-7|NA
TGTGCCAGCTCACCAAGCGGGTCCTCCTACGAGCAGTACTTC
CASSPSGSSYEQYF
>few|13|TRBV29-1|TRBJ2-2|NA
TGCAGCGTTGCTGCTTCCCTAACCGGGGAGCTGTTTTTT
CSVAASLTGELFF
>NA|15|TRBV28|TRBJ1-1|NA
TGTGCCAGCAGTTCCGGGTCAGACCTTTCAACTGAAGCTTTCTTT
CASSSGSDLSTEAFF
>once|11|TRBV6-1|TRBJ2-1|NA
TGTGCCAGCATCGGTTACAATGAGCAGTTCTTC
CASIGYNEQFF
>NA|15|TRBV5-1|TRBJ1-4|NA
TGCGCCAGCAGCTTCAGGGAGTCAACTAATGAAAAACTGTTTTTT
CASSFRESTNEKLFF
>NA|15|TRBV7-6|TRBJ1-4|TRBD1
TGTGCCAGCAGCCCCGCCCGGGACAGGGGTGAAAAACTGTTTTTT
CASSPARDRGEKLFF
>few|14|TRBV2|TRBJ2-5|TRBD2
TGTGCCACCGATGAAGCGGGAGGGCCACAGACCCAGTACTTC
CATDEAGGPQTQYF
>few|13|TRBV19|TRBJ1-3|NA
TGTGCCAGTAGTAAACAGTCTGGAAACACCATATATTTT
CASSKQSGNTIYF
>NA|13|TRBV29-1|TRBJ1-2|NA
TGCAGCGTTGAGGCAGGGTATAACTATGGCTACACCTTC
CSVEAGYNYGYTF
>NA|13|TRBV5-4|TRBJ1-1|NA
TGTGCCAGCAGTTTCACTTTGAACACTGAAGCTTTCTTT
CASSFTLNTEAFF
>few|15|TRBV19|TRBJ1-4|NA
TGTGCCAGTAGTGGACAGTCCTCAACTAATGAAAAACTGTTTTTT
CASSGQSSTNEKLFF
>NA|12|TRBV11-3|TRBJ2-5|NA
TGTGCCAGCAGCTCCTACCTGGAGACCCAGTACTTC
CASSSYLETQYF
>NA|16|TRBV13|TRBJ2-2|TRBD2
TGTGCCAGCAGCTTAGGGAGCGGGAGGGGCACCGGGGAGCTGTTTTTT
CASSLGSGRGTGELFF
>NA|15|TRBV7-9|TRBJ2-7|NA
TGTGCCAGCAGCCCAGATTTTGGGAGCTCCTACGAGCAGTACTTC
CASSPDFGSSYEQYF
>NA|17|TRBV18|TRBJ2-3|TRBD2
TGTGCCAGCTCACCACCCTCAGCGGGGACTTACACAGATACGCAGTATTTT
CASSPPSAGTYTDTQYF
>NA|15|TRBV28|TRBJ2-3|TRBD1
TGTGCCAGCAGTACCGGGACAGGGGATACAGATACGCAGTATTTT
CASSTGTGDTDTQYF